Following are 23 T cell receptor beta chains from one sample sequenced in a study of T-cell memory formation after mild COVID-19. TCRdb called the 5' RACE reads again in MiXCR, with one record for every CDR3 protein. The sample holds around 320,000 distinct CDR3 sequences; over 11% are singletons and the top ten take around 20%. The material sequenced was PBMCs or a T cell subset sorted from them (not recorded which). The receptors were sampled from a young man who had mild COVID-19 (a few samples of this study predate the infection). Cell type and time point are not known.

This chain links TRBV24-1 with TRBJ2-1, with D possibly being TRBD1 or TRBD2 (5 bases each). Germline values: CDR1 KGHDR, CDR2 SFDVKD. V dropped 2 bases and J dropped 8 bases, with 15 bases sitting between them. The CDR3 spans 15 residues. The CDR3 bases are TGTGCCACCAGTGATTCCGGGGCCGGGGTTGATGAGCAGTTCTTC. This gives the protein CATSDSGAGVDEQFF.

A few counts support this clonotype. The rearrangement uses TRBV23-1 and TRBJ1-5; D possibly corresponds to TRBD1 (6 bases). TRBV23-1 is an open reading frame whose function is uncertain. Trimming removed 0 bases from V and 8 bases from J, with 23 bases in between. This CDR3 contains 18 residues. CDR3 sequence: CASSQSRRQGPPIKPQHF. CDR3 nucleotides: TGCGCCAGCAGTCAATCGAGGCGGCAGGGGCCGCCGATTAAGCCCCAGCATTTT.

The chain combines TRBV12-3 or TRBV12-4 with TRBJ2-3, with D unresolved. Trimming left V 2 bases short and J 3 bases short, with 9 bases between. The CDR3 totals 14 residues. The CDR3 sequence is CASSLNVQTDTQYF. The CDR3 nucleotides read TGTGCCAGCAGTTTAAACGTGCAGACAGATACGCAGTATTTT.

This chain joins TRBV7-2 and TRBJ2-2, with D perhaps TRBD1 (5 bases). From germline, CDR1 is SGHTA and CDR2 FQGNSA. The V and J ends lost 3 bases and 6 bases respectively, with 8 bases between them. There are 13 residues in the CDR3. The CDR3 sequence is CASSFAGPGELFF. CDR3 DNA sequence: TGTGCCAGCAGCTTTGCAGGGCCCGGGGAGCTGTTTTTT. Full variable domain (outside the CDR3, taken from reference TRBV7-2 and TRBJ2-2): GAGVSQSPSNKVTEKGKDVELRCDPISGHTALYWYRQSLGQGLEFLIYFQGNSAPDKSGLPSDRFSAERTGGSVSTLTIQRTQQEDSAVYLCASSFAGPGELFFGEGSRLTVL.

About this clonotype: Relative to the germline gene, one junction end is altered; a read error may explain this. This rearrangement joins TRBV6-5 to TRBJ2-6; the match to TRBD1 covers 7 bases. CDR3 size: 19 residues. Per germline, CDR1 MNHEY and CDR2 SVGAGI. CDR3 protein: CASSYSGRGSGAGANVLTF. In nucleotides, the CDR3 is TGTGCCAGCAGTTACTCCGGCAGGGGGTCAGGCGCTGGGGCAAACGTCCTGACTTTC.

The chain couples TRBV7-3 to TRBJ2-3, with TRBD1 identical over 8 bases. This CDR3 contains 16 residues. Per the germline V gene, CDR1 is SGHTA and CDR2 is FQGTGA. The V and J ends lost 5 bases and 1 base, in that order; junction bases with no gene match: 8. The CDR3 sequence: CASSPLGTGGTDTQYF. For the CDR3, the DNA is TGTGCCAGCAGCCCACTGGGGACAGGTGGCACAGATACGCAGTATTTT.

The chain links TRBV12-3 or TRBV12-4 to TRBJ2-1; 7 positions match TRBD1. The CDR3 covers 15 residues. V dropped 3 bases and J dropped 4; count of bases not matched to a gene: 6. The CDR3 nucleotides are TGTGCCAGCAGTTTCCGACAGGGAAATTACAATGAGCAGTTCTTC. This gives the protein CASSFRQGNYNEQFF.

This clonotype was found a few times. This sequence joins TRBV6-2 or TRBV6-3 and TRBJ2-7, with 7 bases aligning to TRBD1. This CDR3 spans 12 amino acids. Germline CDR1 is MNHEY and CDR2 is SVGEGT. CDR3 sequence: CASSSTGIGSDV. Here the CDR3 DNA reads TGTGCCAGCAGTTCGACAGGGATCGGTTCGGACGTC.

The CDR3 is CASSLGTFLTPEADTQYF. The CDR3 nucleotides are TGTGCCAGCAGTTTGGGGACCTTCCTTACTCCTGAGGCAGATACGCAGTATTTT. The gene calls are TRBV28 and TRBJ2-3; D possibly matches TRBD1 or TRBD2 (5 bases each). Germline V CDR1 and CDR2: MDHEN, SYDVKM. Trimming cost V 3 bases and J 4 bases, with 23 bases left between them. The CDR3 runs to 18 residues.

This chain's CDR3 is CASSYSIWSPGANVLTF. In DNA, the CDR3 is TGTGCCAGCAGTTACTCGATCTGGTCCCCTGGGGCCAACGTCCTGACTTTC. V is TRBV6-5 and J is TRBJ2-6, with D uncertain. V lost 0 bases to trimming and J lost 2 bases, with 11 bases between them. Germline CDR1 and CDR2: MNHEY and SVGAGI. CDR3 length: 17 residues.

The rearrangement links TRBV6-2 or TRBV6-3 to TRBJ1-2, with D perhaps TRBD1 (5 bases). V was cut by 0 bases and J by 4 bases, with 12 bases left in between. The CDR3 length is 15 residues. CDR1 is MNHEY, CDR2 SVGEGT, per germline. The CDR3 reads CASSYSPGEGYGYTF. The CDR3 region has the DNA TGTGCCAGCAGTTACTCGCCGGGGGAGGGCTATGGCTACACCTTC.

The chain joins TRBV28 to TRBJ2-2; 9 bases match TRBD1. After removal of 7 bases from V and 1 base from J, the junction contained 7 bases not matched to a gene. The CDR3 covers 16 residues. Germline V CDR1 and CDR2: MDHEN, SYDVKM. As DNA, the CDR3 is TGTGCCAGCAAAGAACAGGGGGCCCAGAACACCGGGGAGCTGTTTTTT. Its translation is CASKEQGAQNTGELFF.

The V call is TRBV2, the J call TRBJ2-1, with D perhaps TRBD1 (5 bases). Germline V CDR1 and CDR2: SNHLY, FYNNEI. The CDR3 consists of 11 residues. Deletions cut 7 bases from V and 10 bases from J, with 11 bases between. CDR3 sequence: CASTLGQEQFF. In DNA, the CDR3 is TGTGCCAGCACCCTGGGGCAGGAGCAGTTCTTC.

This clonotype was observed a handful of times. CDR3 DNA sequence: TGTGCCAGCAGGGCAGGCCGCACAGGGTACCATGAGCAGTTCTTC. Protein product: CASRAGRTGYHEQFF. J is TRBJ2-1 and V is TRBV6-6; TRBD1 might be the D (6 bases). V lost 6 bases and J lost 8, with 20 bases in between. CDR3 size: 15 residues. From germline, CDR1 is MNHNY and CDR2 SVGAGI (reference sequence).

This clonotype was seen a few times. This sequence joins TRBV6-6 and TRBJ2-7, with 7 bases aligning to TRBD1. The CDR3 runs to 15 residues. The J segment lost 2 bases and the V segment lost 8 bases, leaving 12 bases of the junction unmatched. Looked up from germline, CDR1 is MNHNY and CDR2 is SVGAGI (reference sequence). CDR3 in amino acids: CASRSQRGQAYEQYF. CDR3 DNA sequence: TGTGCCAGCCGATCACAAAGGGGGCAGGCCTACGAGCAGTACTTC.

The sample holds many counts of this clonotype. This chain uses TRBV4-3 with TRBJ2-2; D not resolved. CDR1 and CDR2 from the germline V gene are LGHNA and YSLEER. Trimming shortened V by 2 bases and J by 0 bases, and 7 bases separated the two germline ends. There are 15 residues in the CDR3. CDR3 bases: TGCGCCAGCAGCCAAAGGGCCGCGAACACCGGGGAGCTGTTTTTT. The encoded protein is CASSQRAANTGELFF.

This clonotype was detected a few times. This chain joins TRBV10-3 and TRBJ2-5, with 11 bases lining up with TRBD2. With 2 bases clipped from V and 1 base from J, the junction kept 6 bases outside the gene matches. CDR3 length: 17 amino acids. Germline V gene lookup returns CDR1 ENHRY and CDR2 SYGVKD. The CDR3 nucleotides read TGTGCCATCAGTGAGGGGGGGACTAGCGGCTCCCAAGAGACCCAGTACTTC. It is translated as CAISEGGTSGSQETQYF.

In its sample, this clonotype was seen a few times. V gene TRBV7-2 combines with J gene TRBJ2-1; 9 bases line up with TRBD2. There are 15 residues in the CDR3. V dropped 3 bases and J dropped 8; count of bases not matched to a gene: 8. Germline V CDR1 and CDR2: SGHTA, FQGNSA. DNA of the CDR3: TGTGCCAGCAGCTTGCCGGGACTAGCTTTCTATGAGCAGTTCTTC. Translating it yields CASSLPGLAFYEQFF.

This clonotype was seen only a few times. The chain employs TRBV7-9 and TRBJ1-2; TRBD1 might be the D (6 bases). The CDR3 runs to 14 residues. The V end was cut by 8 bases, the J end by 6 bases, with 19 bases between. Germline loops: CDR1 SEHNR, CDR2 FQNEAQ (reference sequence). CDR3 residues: CASAVGLQGHGYTF. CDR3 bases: TGTGCCAGCGCAGTGGGTTTACAGGGTCATGGCTACACCTTC.

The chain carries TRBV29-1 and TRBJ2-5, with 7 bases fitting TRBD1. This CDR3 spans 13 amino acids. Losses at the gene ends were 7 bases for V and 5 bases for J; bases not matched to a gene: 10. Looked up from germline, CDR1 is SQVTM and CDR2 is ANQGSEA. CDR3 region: CSAGQPLDETQYF. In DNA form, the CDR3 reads TGCAGCGCGGGACAGCCTCTGGACGAGACCCAGTACTTC.

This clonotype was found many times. In DNA form, the CDR3 reads TGTGCCAGCACCATGACAGGGGCAGATACGCAGTATTTT. Translating gives CASTMTGADTQYF. V and J are TRBV7-9 and TRBJ2-3, with 8 bases aligning to TRBD1. Germline trimming cut 7 bases from V and 4 bases from J; bases unmatched to any gene: 4. The CDR3 has 13 amino acids. CDR1 is SEHNR and CDR2 is FQNEAQ in the germline V gene (reference sequence).

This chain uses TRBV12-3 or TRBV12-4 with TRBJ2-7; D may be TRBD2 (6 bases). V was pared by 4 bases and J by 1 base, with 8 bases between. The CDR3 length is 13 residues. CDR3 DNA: TGTGCCAGCAGTTGGGGACTTTCCTACGAGCAGTACGTC. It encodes CASSWGLSYEQYV.

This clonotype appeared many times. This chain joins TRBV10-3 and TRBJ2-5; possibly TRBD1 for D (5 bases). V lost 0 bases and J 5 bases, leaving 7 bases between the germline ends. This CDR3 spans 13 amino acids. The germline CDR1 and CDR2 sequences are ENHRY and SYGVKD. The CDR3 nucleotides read TGTGCCATCAGTGAGTCAGGGGTTGAGACCCAGTACTTC. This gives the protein CAISESGVETQYF.